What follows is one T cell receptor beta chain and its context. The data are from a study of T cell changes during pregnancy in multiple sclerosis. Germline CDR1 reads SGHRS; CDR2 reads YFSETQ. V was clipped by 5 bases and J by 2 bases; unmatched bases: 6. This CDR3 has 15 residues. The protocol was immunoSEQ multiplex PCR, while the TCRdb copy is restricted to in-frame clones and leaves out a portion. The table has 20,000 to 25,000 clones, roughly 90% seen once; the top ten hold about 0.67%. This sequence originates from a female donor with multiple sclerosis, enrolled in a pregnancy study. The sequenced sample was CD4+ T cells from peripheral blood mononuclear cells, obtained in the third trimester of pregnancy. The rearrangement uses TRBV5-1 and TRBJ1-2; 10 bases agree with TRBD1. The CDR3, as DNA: TGCGCCAGCAGTTGGGGGGACAGGGGAAACTATGGCTACACCTTC. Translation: CASSWGDRGNYGYTF.